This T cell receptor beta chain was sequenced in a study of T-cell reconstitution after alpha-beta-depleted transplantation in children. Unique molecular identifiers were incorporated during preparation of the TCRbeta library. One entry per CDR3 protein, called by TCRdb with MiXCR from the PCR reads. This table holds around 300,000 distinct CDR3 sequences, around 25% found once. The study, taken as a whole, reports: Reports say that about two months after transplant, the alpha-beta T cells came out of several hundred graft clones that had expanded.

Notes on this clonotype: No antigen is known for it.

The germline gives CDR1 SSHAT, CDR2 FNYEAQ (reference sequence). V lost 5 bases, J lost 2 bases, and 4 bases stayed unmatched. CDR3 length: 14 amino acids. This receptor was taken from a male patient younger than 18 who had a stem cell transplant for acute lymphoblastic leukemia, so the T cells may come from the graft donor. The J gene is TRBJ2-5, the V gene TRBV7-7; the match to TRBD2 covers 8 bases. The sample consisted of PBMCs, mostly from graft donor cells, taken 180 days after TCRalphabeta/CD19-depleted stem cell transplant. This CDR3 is CASSSSGAQETQYF. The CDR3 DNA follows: TGTGCCAGCAGCAGTAGCGGGGCACAAGAGACCCAGTACTTC.